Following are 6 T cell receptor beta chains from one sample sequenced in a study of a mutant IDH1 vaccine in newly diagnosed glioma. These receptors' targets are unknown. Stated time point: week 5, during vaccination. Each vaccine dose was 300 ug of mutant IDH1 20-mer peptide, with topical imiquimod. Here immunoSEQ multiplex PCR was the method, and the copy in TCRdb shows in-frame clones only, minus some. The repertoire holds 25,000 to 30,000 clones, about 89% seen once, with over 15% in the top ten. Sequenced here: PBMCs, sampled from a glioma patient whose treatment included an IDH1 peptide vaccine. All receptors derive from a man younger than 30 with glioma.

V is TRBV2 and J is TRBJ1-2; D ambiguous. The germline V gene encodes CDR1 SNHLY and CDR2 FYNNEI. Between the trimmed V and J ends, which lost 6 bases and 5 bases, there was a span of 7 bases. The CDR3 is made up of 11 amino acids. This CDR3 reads CASSVGYGYTF. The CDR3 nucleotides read TGTGCCAGCAGCGTCGGATATGGCTACACCTTC.

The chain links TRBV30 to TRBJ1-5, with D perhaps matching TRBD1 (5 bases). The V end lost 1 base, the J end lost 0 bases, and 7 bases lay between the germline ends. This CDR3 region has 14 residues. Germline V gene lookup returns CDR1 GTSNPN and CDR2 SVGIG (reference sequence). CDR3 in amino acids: CAWSETGSNQPQHF. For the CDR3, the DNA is TGTGCCTGGAGTGAAACAGGTAGCAATCAGCCCCAGCATTTT.

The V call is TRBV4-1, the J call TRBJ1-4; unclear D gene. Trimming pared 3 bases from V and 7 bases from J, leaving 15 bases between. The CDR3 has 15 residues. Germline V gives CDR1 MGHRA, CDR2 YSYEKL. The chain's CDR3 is CASSQYGMGSEKLFF. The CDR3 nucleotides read TGCGCCAGCAGCCAGTACGGGATGGGCAGTGAAAAACTGTTTTTT.

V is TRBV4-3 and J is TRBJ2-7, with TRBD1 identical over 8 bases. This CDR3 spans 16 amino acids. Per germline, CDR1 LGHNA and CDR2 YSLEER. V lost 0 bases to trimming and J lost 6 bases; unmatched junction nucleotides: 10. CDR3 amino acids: CASSQDTTRQGREQYF. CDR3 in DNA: TGCGCCAGCAGCCAAGATACCACCAGACAGGGGCGCGAGCAGTACTTC.

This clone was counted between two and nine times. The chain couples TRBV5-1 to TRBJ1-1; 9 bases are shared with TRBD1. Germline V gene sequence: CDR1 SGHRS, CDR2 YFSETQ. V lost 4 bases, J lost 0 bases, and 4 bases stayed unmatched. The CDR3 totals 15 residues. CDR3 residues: CASSENRGLNTEAFF. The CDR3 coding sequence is TGCGCCAGCAGCGAGAACAGGGGGCTGAACACTGAAGCTTTCTTT.

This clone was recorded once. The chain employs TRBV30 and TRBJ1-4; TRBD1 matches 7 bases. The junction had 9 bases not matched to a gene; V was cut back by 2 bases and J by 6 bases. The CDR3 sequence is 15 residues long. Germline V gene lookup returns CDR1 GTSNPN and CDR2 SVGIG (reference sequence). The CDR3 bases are TGTGCCTGGAGTCATCCCGGCCAGGGGGATGAAAAACTGTTTTTT. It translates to CAWSHPGQGDEKLFF. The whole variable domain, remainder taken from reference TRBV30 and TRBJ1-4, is SQTIHQWPATLVQPVGSPLSLECTVEGTSNPNLYWYRQAAGRGLQLLFYSVGIGQISSEVPQNLSASRPQDRQFILSSKKLLLSDSGFYLCAWSHPGQGDEKLFFGSGTQLSVL.